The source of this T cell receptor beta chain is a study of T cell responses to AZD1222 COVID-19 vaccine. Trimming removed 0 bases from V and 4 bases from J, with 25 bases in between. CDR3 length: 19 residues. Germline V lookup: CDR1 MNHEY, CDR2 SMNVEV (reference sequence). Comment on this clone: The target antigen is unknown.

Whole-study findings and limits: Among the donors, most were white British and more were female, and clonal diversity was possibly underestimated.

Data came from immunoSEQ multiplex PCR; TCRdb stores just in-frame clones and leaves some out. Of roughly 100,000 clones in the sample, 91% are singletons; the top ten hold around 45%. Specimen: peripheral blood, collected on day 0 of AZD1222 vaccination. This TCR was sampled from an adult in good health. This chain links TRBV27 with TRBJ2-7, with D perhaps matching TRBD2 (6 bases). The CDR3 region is CASSLSAPWNPRELYEQYF. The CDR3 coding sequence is TGTGCCAGCAGTTTATCTGCCCCGTGGAATCCTCGGGAGTTGTACGAGCAGTACTTC.